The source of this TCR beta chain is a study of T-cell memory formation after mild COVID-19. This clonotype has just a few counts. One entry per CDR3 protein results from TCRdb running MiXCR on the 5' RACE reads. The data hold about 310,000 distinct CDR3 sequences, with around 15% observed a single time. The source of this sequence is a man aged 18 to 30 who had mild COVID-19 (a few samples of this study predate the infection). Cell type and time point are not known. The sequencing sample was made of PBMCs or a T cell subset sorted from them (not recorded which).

The CDR3 is CASSLDFLGRLLAGELFF. The CDR3 nucleotides are TGTGCCAGCAGCTTAGATTTCTTAGGACGCTTGTTAGCCGGGGAGCTGTTTTTT. The V call is TRBV7-2, the J call TRBJ2-2, with unresolved D. CDR1 SGHTA and CDR2 FQGNSA come from the germline V gene. V shed 1 base and J shed 6 bases, with 21 bases lying between them. The CDR3 spans 18 residues.